A single sample is the source of the 27 T cell receptor beta chains below, sequenced in a study of blood T cells in healthy people across ages. The authors ran a second PCR of 7 to 11 cycles using a sample-barcoded 5' primer and a J-beta primer mix. TCRdb re-called the 5' RACE reads through MiXCR, storing one row per CDR3 protein. The sample contains 590,000 or so distinct CDR3 sequences, 25% to 30% of which appear only once. Sequencing was carried out using blood. These receptors were obtained from a woman of 80 years or more in good health.

As regards this clonotype: A much larger clonotype is one base distant, so this may be a read error. The CDR3 region is CRAIPQGSGYTF. DNA for the CDR3: TGCAGGGCTATCCCCCAGGGGTCTGGCTACACCTTC. V gene TRBV20-1 combines with J gene TRBJ1-2; the D gene is possibly TRBD1 (6 bases). From germline, CDR1 is DFQATT and CDR2 SNEGSKA (reference sequence). CDR3 size: 12 residues.

This clonotype was detected ten times or more. The genes are TRBV30 and TRBJ2-7, with 8 bases identical to TRBD1. Germline CDR1 and CDR2: GTSNPN and SVGIG (reference sequence). Trimming took 5 bases from V and 1 from J; bases not matched to a gene: 1. The CDR3 is 12 residues long. As DNA, the CDR3 is TGTGCCTGGGGGGACAGGTCCTACGAGCAGTACTTC. Protein sequence: CAWGDRSYEQYF.

This clonotype appeared a few times. This chain joins TRBV5-1 and TRBJ2-1; D is possibly TRBD1 or TRBD2 (5 bases each). CDR1 and CDR2 from the germline V gene are SGHRS and YFSETQ. Deletions cut 5 bases from V and 8 bases from J, with 23 bases between. The CDR3 length is 16 residues. The CDR3 is CASSTEGTTLVDEQFF. As DNA, the CDR3 is TGCGCCAGCAGTACCGAAGGGACCACCCTAGTGGATGAGCAGTTCTTC. Complete variable domain (other parts from reference TRBV5-1 and TRBJ2-1): KAGVTQTPRYLIKTRGQQVTLSCSPISGHRSVSWYQQTPGQGLQFLFEYFSETQRNKGNFPGRFSGRQFSNSRSEMNVSTLELGDSALYLCASSTEGTTLVDEQFFGPGTRLTVL.

This clonotype was counted many times. The chain couples TRBV20-1 to TRBJ2-3; 10 bases map to TRBD2. The CDR3 sequence is 21 residues long. Germline values: CDR1 DFQATT, CDR2 SNEGSKA (reference sequence). J gave up 1 base and V 2 bases, and 21 bases lay outside the gene matches. CDR3 region: CSARSPRGAGGTRGRTDTQYF. Here the CDR3 DNA reads TGCAGTGCTAGATCCCCGAGGGGAGCGGGGGGGACCAGAGGGCGCACAGATACGCAGTATTTT.

This clonotype was recorded at least ten times. The genes are TRBV5-1 and TRBJ2-6; D tentatively fits TRBD1 or TRBD2 (5 bases each). Germline V gives CDR1 SGHRS, CDR2 YFSETQ. This CDR3 is 18 amino acids long. V dropped 1 base and J dropped 0 bases, with 14 bases sitting between them. The CDR3 loop is CASSLSGALSSGANVLTF. For the CDR3, the DNA is TGCGCCAGCAGCTTGTCCGGGGCCCTTAGCTCTGGGGCCAACGTCCTGACTTTC. The whole variable domain, remainder taken from reference TRBV5-1 and TRBJ2-6, is KAGVTQTPRYLIKTRGQQVTLSCSPISGHRSVSWYQQTPGQGLQFLFEYFSETQRNKGNFPGRFSGRQFSNSRSEMNVSTLELGDSALYLCASSLSGALSSGANVLTFGAGSRLTVL.

The rearrangement uses TRBV7-3 and TRBJ1-1, with 8 bases matching TRBD1. The ends lost 1 base at V and 7 bases at J; junction bases unmatched: 14. The CDR3 runs to 17 residues. Looked up from germline, CDR1 is SGHTA and CDR2 is FQGTGA. The CDR3 DNA is TGTGCCAGCAGCTTAAACCCTCTTGGACAGGGCCCAGGTGAAGCTTTCTTT. This encodes CASSLNPLGQGPGEAFF.

This clonotype showed up many times. This sequence joins TRBV7-9 and TRBJ2-3; maybe TRBD2 (5 bases). The V gene lost 4 bases and the J gene lost 4 bases, with 15 bases spanning the gap. This CDR3 is built from 15 residues. Germline CDR1 reads SEHNR; CDR2 reads FQNEAQ (reference sequence). The CDR3 nucleotides read TGTGCCAGCAGCTCCCCCGGGAAGGAGGCAGATACGCAGTATTTT. Protein: CASSSPGKEADTQYF. Full variable domain (missing parts from reference TRBV7-9 and TRBJ2-3): DTGVSQNPRHKITKRGQNVTFRCDPISEHNRLYWYRQTLGQGPEFLTYFQNEAQLEKSRLLSDRFSAERPKGSFSTLEIQRTEQGDSAMYLCASSSPGKEADTQYFGPGTRLTVL.

This chain uses TRBV7-2 with TRBJ1-5; D is undetermined. The V gene lost 5 bases and the J gene lost 5 bases, with 13 bases spanning the gap. This CDR3 spans 14 amino acids. CDR1 and CDR2 (germline): SGHTA, FQGNSA. The CDR3 DNA follows: TGTGCCAGCAGCCCCCGGCGAGGAGATCAGCCCCAGCATTTT. As protein: CASSPRRGDQPQHF.

This clonotype was counted between two and nine times. This clone may be a read error of a much larger clone one base away. J is TRBJ2-3 and V is TRBV10-3; D call uncertain. Germline V CDR1 and CDR2: ENHRY, SYGVKD. The CDR3 loop spans 14 amino acids. The CDR3 here is CTIRLQDNTDTQYF. The CDR3 coding sequence is TGTACCATCAGGCTCCAGGATAACACAGATACGCAGTATTTT.

The chain carries TRBV20-1 and TRBJ2-2; D is undetermined. V lost 4 bases and J 0 bases, leaving 3 bases between the germline ends. CDR3 length: 12 amino acids. CDR1 is DFQATT and CDR2 is SNEGSKA in the germline V gene (reference sequence). The CDR3 is CSAKANTGELFF. CDR3 sequence (DNA): TGCAGTGCTAAAGCGAACACCGGGGAGCTGTTTTTT.

Concerning this clonotype: This may be a read error: a much more frequent sequence differs by one nucleotide. This sequence joins TRBV29-1 and TRBJ1-2; a weak D match, TRBD1 (5 bases). The CDR3 length is 11 residues. The V gene's germline CDR1 is SQVTM and CDR2 ANQGSEA. With 7 bases removed from V and 4 bases from J, the gap between germline ends came to 10 bases. CDR3 amino acids: CSAGGGYGYTF. CDR3 coding DNA: TGCAGCGCTGGGGGGGGCTATGGCTACACCTTC.

There are many counts of this clonotype. V usage is TRBV6-6 and J usage is TRBJ1-2; 10 nucleotides align to TRBD1. Germline V gives CDR1 MNHNY, CDR2 SVGAGI (reference sequence). The V gene end was trimmed by 6 bases and the J gene end by 7 bases; junction bases not matched to a gene: 8. The CDR3 runs 14 residues. CDR3 DNA sequence: TGTGCCAGCAGCAACCGGGACAGGGGAGGTGGCTACACCTTC. Amino acid sequence: CASSNRDRGGGYTF.

This clonotype has more than one count but fewer than ten. This sequence joins TRBV20-1 and TRBJ1-1; D not resolved. V lost 1 base to trimming and J lost 0 bases, with 6 bases between them. The length of the CDR3 is 13 residues. The germline V gene encodes CDR1 DFQATT and CDR2 SNEGSKA (reference sequence). The CDR3 spells CSARGPMNTEAFF. The CDR3 DNA follows: TGCAGTGCTAGAGGTCCGATGAACACTGAAGCTTTCTTT.

As regards this clonotype: A read error may account for a junction end that differs from germline. The gene calls are TRBV7-6 and TRBJ2-1; a weak D match, TRBD1 (6 bases). Germline CDR1 reads SGHVS; CDR2 reads FNYEAQ. There are 17 residues in the CDR3. The CDR3 reads CTSSLAFTGLGADEQFF. In nucleotides, the CDR3 is TGTACCAGCAGCTTAGCATTCACAGGGCTAGGTGCGGATGAGCAGTTCTTC. Full variable domain (remainder filled in from reference TRBV7-6 and TRBJ2-1): GAGVSQSPRYKVTKRGQDVALRCDPISGHVSLYWYRQALGQGPEFLTYFNYEAQQDKSGLPNDRFSAERPEGSISTLTIQRTEQRDSAMYRCTSSLAFTGLGADEQFFGPGTRLTVL.

V gene TRBV25-1 combines with J gene TRBJ1-1; tentative D call: TRBD1 (5 bases). The CDR3 is made up of 16 amino acids. Per the germline V gene, CDR1 is MGHDK and CDR2 is SYGVNS. V dropped 3 bases and J dropped 0 bases, with 14 bases sitting between them. For the CDR3, the DNA is TGTGCCAGCAGTGAGGCGGGACGGGGGATGAACACTGAAGCTTTCTTT. Its protein product is CASSEAGRGMNTEAFF.

For this clonotype: This may be a read error: a much more frequent sequence differs by one nucleotide. The chain links TRBV10-3 to TRBJ1-2; 8 bases align to TRBD1. The CDR3 totals 14 residues. V trimming: 10 bases; J trimming: 0 bases; junction bases outside the gene matches: 7. Germline V lookup: CDR1 ENHRY, CDR2 SYGVKD. CDR3: CATSPGGSNYGYTF. CDR3 coding DNA: TGTGCCACCTCACCAGGGGGCTCTAACTATGGCTACACCTTC.

J is TRBJ2-5 and V is TRBV5-1, with D possibly called TRBD1 or TRBD2 (6 bases each). CDR3 size: 15 residues. Per germline, CDR1 SGHRS and CDR2 YFSETQ. V was cut by 3 bases and J by 11 bases, with 23 bases left in between. CDR3 DNA: TGCGCCAGCAGCTCAGACGGGGGCGGAGGCTACAAGCAGTACTTC. Translated, it gives CASSSDGGGGYKQYF.

This clonotype was picked up many times. This chain connects TRBV20-1 to TRBJ2-3, with 9 bases identical to TRBD2. The CDR3 spans 17 residues. After removal of 4 bases from V and 4 bases from J, the junction contained 15 bases not matched to a gene. From germline, CDR1 is DFQATT and CDR2 SNEGSKA (reference sequence). The CDR3 nucleotides are TGCAGTGCTACCCTAGCGGGGCCTGGAACTCCTCCAGATACGCAGTATTTT. This gives the protein CSATLAGPGTPPDTQYF.

V is TRBV4-2 and J is TRBJ1-1; D gene uncertain. The CDR3 contains 13 residues. Deletions cut 4 bases from V and 3 bases from J, with 9 bases between. Per the germline V gene, CDR1 is LGHNA and CDR2 is YNFKEQ. The CDR3 spells CASSPQDDTEAFF. The CDR3 DNA sequence: TGTGCCAGCAGCCCCCAGGATGACACTGAAGCTTTCTTT.

The CDR3 DNA follows: TGCAGTGCTAGTATTACAGGGGTTGGTTCACCCCTCCACTTT. This encodes CSASITGVGSPLHF. J is TRBJ1-6 and V is TRBV20-1, with 7 bases fitting TRBD1. V was pared by 3 bases and J by 9 bases, with 8 bases of the junction left unmatched. Germline values: CDR1 DFQATT, CDR2 SNEGSKA (reference sequence). This CDR3 comprises 14 residues.

This clonotype showed up many times. The rearrangement uses TRBV6-5 and TRBJ2-1, with 12 bases fitting TRBD1. CDR3 length equals 16 residues. V lost 4 bases to trimming and J lost 6 bases; unmatched junction nucleotides: 7. Germline V gene data show CDR1 as MNHEY and CDR2 as SVGAGI. CDR3 sequence reads: CASSWGQGAKINEQFF. In DNA form, the CDR3 reads TGTGCCAGCAGTTGGGGACAGGGGGCGAAGATCAATGAGCAGTTCTTC.

The rearrangement links TRBV27 to TRBJ2-7, with a weak D call TRBD1 (6 bases). V was trimmed by 6 bases and J by 0 bases, leaving 12 bases between them. The CDR3 totals 14 residues. Germline CDR1 MNHEY, CDR2 SMNVEV (reference sequence). This CDR3 is CASRTRTASYEQYF. The DNA for the CDR3 is TGTGCCAGCAGAACTCGGACAGCCTCCTACGAGCAGTACTTC.

This clonotype was observed many times. This chain joins TRBV30 and TRBJ1-2; possible D gene TRBD1, 5 bases. Germline V gene sequence: CDR1 GTSNPN, CDR2 SVGIG (reference sequence). The ends were cut back, 3 bases at V and 2 bases at J, with 16 bases in the middle. The CDR3 is 15 residues long. In nucleotides, the CDR3 is TGTGCCTGGAGGACAGTCTCACCGATAAACTATGGCTACACCTTC. Its translation: CAWRTVSPINYGYTF.

The sample holds many counts of this clonotype. The chain couples TRBV7-9 to TRBJ2-1; D is unclear. Trimming took 5 bases from V and 5 from J, leaving 7 bases between them. The CDR3 runs to 12 residues. Germline values: CDR1 SEHNR, CDR2 FQNEAQ (reference sequence). The CDR3 DNA reads TGTGCCAGCAGCCGGATCAACAATGAGCAGTTCTTC. As protein: CASSRINNEQFF.

This clonotype was recorded many times. The chain couples TRBV2 to TRBJ1-2, with a weak D call TRBD1 (5 bases). Germline V gives CDR1 SNHLY, CDR2 FYNNEI. V dropped 6 bases and J dropped 1 base, with 15 bases sitting between them. This CDR3 comprises 15 residues. In nucleotides, the CDR3 is TGTGCCAGCAGGACGGGGGAAGCTTATAACTATGGCTACACCTTC. Residues: CASRTGEAYNYGYTF. Complete variable domain (other parts from reference TRBV2 and TRBJ1-2): EPEVTQTPSHQVTQMGQEVILRCVPISNHLYFYWYRQILGQKVEFLVSFYNNEISEKSEIFDDQFSVERPDGSNFTLKIRSTKLEDSAMYFCASRTGEAYNYGYTFGSGTRLTVV.

This clonotype showed up many times. The rearrangement uses TRBV5-5 and TRBJ1-5; unclear D gene. Germline V gene lookup returns CDR1 SGHKS and CDR2 YYEKEE (reference sequence). The CDR3 length is 16 residues. V dropped 1 base and J dropped 0 bases, with 11 bases sitting between them. In nucleotides, the CDR3 is TGTGCCAGCAGCTTGAGAGTCGGAATTAGCAATCAGCCCCAGCATTTT. This sequence encodes CASSLRVGISNQPQHF.

This rearrangement joins TRBV7-6 to TRBJ2-1; D is ambiguous. The CDR3 is 12 residues long. Trimming removed 5 bases at V and 8 bases at J, with 10 bases between. In germline, CDR1 is SGHVS, CDR2 FNYEAQ. For the CDR3, the DNA is TGTGCCAGCAGCCTCCAGACGTATGAGCAGTTCTTC. Residues: CASSLQTYEQFF.